This entry describes one TCR beta chain. The V segment lost 2 bases and the J segment 0 bases; nucleotides outside the gene matches: 2. Germline-derived CDR1 and CDR2 are SGHDT and YYEEEE. This CDR3 has 15 residues. The sample comes from a study of blood T cell repertoires in COVID-19. Assay used: immunoSEQ multiplex PCR; TCRdb lists only in-frame clones, some missing. The sample lists some 25,000 clones, 75% to 85% seen once, with about 9.4% in the top ten. Specimen: peripheral blood. The rearrangement uses TRBV5-6 and TRBJ2-7, with 10 bases fitting TRBD2. This TCR came from a human donor in a cohort sampled during active COVID-19. The DNA of the CDR3 is TGTGCCAGCAGCTTCCTAGCGGGAGCCTCCTACGAGCAGTACTTC. Translation: CASSFLAGASYEQYF.